Below are 24 T cell receptor beta chains sequenced from a single sample in a study of T cells in localized non-small cell lung cancer. The protocol was immunoSEQ multiplex PCR, while the TCRdb copy is restricted to in-frame clones and leaves out a portion. The sample yields some 49,000 clones, under 90% seen once. Sequenced here: peripheral blood mononuclear cells, sampled before any cancer treatment. Receptors originate from a man aged 35 to 69 with stage III lung adenocarcinoma.

The chain links TRBV5-1 to TRBJ2-2, with TRBD2 matching over 7 bases. Germline V gene lookup returns CDR1 SGHRS and CDR2 YFSETQ. CDR3 size: 15 residues. With V trimmed by 3 bases and J by 2 bases, 4 bases remained unmatched. As DNA, the CDR3 is TGCGCCAGCAGCTCGCGACTAGCAAACACCGGGGAGCTGTTTTTT. Translated, it gives CASSSRLANTGELFF.

V is TRBV11-2 and J is TRBJ2-3; the D is unclear. V lost 5 bases and J 2 bases, leaving 17 bases between the germline ends. CDR1 SGHAT and CDR2 FQNNGV come from the germline V gene. The CDR3 extends over 16 amino acids. The CDR3 loop is CASSPGRVLFTDTQYF. CDR3 nucleotides: TGTGCCAGCAGCCCTGGACGGGTCCTATTCACAGATACGCAGTATTTT.

The rearrangement links TRBV21-1 to TRBJ2-3; no DNA check was done on the table's D call, TRBD1. TRBV21-1 has pseudogene status. CDR3 length equals 12 residues. CDR3 loop: CAIPKGGYTQYF. In DNA form, the CDR3 reads TGTGCCATCCCAAAAGGGGGTTATACGCAGTATTTT.

This chain uses TRBV7-8 with TRBJ1-2, with 9 nucleotides matching TRBD1. Germline CDR1 reads SGHVS; CDR2 reads FQNEAQ. This CDR3 region has 16 residues. Losses at the gene ends were 2 bases for V and 4 bases for J; bases not matched to a gene: 8. The CDR3 region is CASSLRDRGETYGYTF. CDR3 DNA sequence: TGTGCCAGCAGCTTACGTGACAGGGGGGAAACCTATGGCTACACCTTC.

This chain connects TRBV5-1 to TRBJ2-1; TRBD2 matches at 8 bases. Germline values: CDR1 SGHRS, CDR2 YFSETQ. V shed 0 bases and J 10 bases; nucleotides not matched to a gene: 12. This CDR3 comprises 16 residues. CDR3 in DNA: TGCGCCAGCAGCTTGGTACCCGGGACTAGTTCTTGGGAGCAGTTCTTC. Protein: CASSLVPGTSSWEQFF.

V and J are TRBV6-6 and TRBJ1-5; D might be TRBD1 (6 bases). The CDR3 sequence is 15 residues long. CDR1 and CDR2 from the germline V gene are MNHNY and SVGAGI (reference sequence). Between the trimmed V and J ends, which lost 7 bases and 0 bases, there was a span of 13 bases. The CDR3 DNA follows: TGTGCCAGCATCCGGACAGTATCTAGCAATCAGCCCCAGCATTTT. As protein: CASIRTVSSNQPQHF.

The chain carries TRBV20-1 and TRBJ2-1; D unclear. Germline V gives CDR1 DFQATT, CDR2 SNEGSKA (reference sequence). Trimming shortened V by 3 bases and J by 7 bases, and 4 bases separated the two germline ends. This CDR3 comprises 10 residues. This chain's CDR3 is CSASWNEQFF. The CDR3 DNA sequence: TGCAGTGCTAGCTGGAATGAGCAGTTCTTC.

The genes are TRBV19 and TRBJ2-7; no reliable D call. The ends were cut back, 1 base at V and 0 bases at J, with 7 bases in the middle. Germline V CDR1 and CDR2: LNHDA, SQIVND (reference sequence). The CDR3 contains 14 residues. The DNA of the CDR3 is TGTGCCAGTAGTATAGGCCTGGACTCCTACGAGCAGTACTTC. Its translation: CASSIGLDSYEQYF.

The chain carries TRBV5-4 and TRBJ2-1; no clear D. There are 13 residues in the CDR3. Germline V gives CDR1 SGHNT, CDR2 YYREEE (reference sequence). Trimming shortened V by 4 bases and J by 0 bases, and 5 bases separated the two germline ends. The CDR3 is CASSPSSYNEQFF. The CDR3 DNA reads as TGTGCCAGCAGCCCGAGCTCCTACAATGAGCAGTTCTTC.

The chain recombines TRBV27 with TRBJ2-6, with TRBD2 matching 7 bases. The CDR3 covers 17 residues. Germline assignment: CDR1 MNHEY and CDR2 SMNVEV (reference sequence). J lost 2 bases, V lost 3 bases, and 7 bases had no gene match. The CDR3 DNA reads TGTGCCAGCAGTTTCGGGGGGTTTTCGCCTGGGGCCAACGTCCTGACTTTC. It yields the protein CASSFGGFSPGANVLTF. Complete variable domain (other parts from reference TRBV27 and TRBJ2-6): EAQVTQNPRYLITVTGKKLTVTCSQNMNHEYMSWYRQDPGLGLRQIYYSMNVEVTDKGDVPEGYKVSRKEKRNFPLILESPSPNQTSLYFCASSFGGFSPGANVLTFGAGSRLTVL.

J is TRBJ1-4 and V is TRBV5-4; D ambiguous. The CDR3 length is 16 residues. Germline V gene lookup returns CDR1 SGHNT and CDR2 YYREEE (reference sequence). V was trimmed by 4 bases and J by 1 base, leaving 14 bases between them. In DNA, the CDR3 is TGTGCCAGCAGCAAAGGAGGAGCCCGAACTAATGAAAAACTGTTTTTT. Amino acids: CASSKGGARTNEKLFF.

The chain joins TRBV5-8 to TRBJ1-5, with D hard to call. The germline gives CDR1 SGHTS, CDR2 YDEGEE. The CDR3 loop spans 11 amino acids. V was pared by 4 bases and J by 8 bases, with 7 bases between. The DNA of the CDR3 is TGTGCCAGCAGCATTGGAGAGCCCCAGCATTTT. Its protein is CASSIGEPQHF.

The chain joins TRBV18 to TRBJ2-7; 7 bases match TRBD1. V gave up 6 bases and J gave up 1 base; unmatched junction bases: 6. This CDR3 contains 14 residues. Germline CDR1 and CDR2: KGHSH and LQKENI. DNA for the CDR3: TGTGCCAGCTCTCCAGGACAGGAGTCCTACGAGCAGTACTTC. Protein sequence: CASSPGQESYEQYF.

V and J are TRBV23-1 and TRBJ2-2; tentative D call: TRBD2 (6 bases). TRBV23-1 is designated an ORF whose function remains uncertain. Deletions cut 1 base from V and 7 bases from J, with 16 bases between. The CDR3 length is 16 residues. The CDR3 coding sequence is TGCGCCAGCAGTCAATGGGACTTGGCCGGTGGCGGGGAGCTGTTTTTT. Protein: CASSQWDLAGGGELFF.

This chain connects TRBV14 to TRBJ2-2; the D gene is possibly TRBD1 (5 bases). This CDR3 has 14 amino acids. With 5 bases removed from V and 2 bases from J, the gap between germline ends came to 9 bases. CDR1 SGHDN and CDR2 FVKESK come from the germline V gene. Here the CDR3 DNA reads TGTGCCAGCAGCGAGGACACAAACACCGGGGAGCTGTTTTTT. It codes for CASSEDTNTGELFF.

The chain is built from TRBV10-3 and TRBJ2-3; 10 bases fit TRBD2. The CDR3 runs to 16 residues. Germline V gene lookup returns CDR1 ENHRY and CDR2 SYGVKD. Trimming removed 4 bases from V and 4 bases from J; junction bases left unmatched: 8. The CDR3 DNA reads as TGTGCCATCAGTGCCGGAGCGGGGGGGCGTGCAGATACGCAGTATTTT. It yields the protein CAISAGAGGRADTQYF.

This clone showed up just a few times. The rearrangement uses TRBV5-6 and TRBJ2-7; 7 bases fit TRBD1. The CDR3 contains 14 residues. The V gene end was trimmed by 2 bases and the J gene end by 3 bases; junction bases not matched to a gene: 5. Germline-derived CDR1 and CDR2 are SGHDT and YYEEEE. DNA of the CDR3: TGTGCCAGCAGCTTACAGGGGTTAAACTACGAGCAGTACTTC. As protein: CASSLQGLNYEQYF.

This chain connects TRBV5-4 to TRBJ2-7, with 9 bases that match TRBD2. Germline V lookup: CDR1 SGHNT, CDR2 YYREEE (reference sequence). With 1 base clipped from V and 2 bases from J, the junction kept 1 base outside the gene matches. The CDR3 contains 14 residues. CDR3 residues: CASSLKRGAYEQYF. The CDR3 coding sequence is TGTGCCAGCAGCTTGAAGCGGGGGGCCTACGAGCAGTACTTC.

This chain links TRBV18 with TRBJ1-5, with a weak D call TRBD1 (6 bases). Trimming cost V 5 bases and J 5 bases, with 13 bases left between them. In germline, CDR1 is KGHSH, CDR2 LQKENI. CDR3 size: 14 residues. DNA for the CDR3: TGTGCCAGCTCAGGGACAAGTTCGGATCAGCCCCAGCATTTT. The encoded protein is CASSGTSSDQPQHF.

The V call is TRBV27, the J call TRBJ2-1; D is ambiguous. The V gene's germline CDR1 is MNHEY and CDR2 SMNVEV (reference sequence). V was clipped by 3 bases and J by 4 bases, with 22 bases between them. The CDR3 totals 18 residues. The CDR3 protein is CASSLGYPDLTLYNEQFF. The CDR3 DNA sequence: TGTGCCAGCAGTTTGGGGTATCCCGACCTCACTTTATACAATGAGCAGTTCTTC.

This clone was detected only a few times. The chain is built from TRBV7-2 and TRBJ2-5; the D gene is possibly TRBD1 (5 bases). The V end was cut by 2 bases, the J end by 9 bases, with 10 bases between. The V gene's germline CDR1 is SGHTA and CDR2 FQGNSA. The CDR3 runs to 12 residues. This CDR3 is CASSLNVGAQYF. The CDR3 nucleotides read TGTGCCAGCAGCTTAAATGTAGGGGCCCAGTACTTC.

This chain uses TRBV27 with TRBJ2-3; D unresolved. The CDR3 spans 12 residues. Germline values: CDR1 MNHEY, CDR2 SMNVEV (reference sequence). Trimming took off 4 bases at V and 1 base at J, with 3 bases between the two ends. CDR3 in DNA: TGTGCCAGCAGTTCGGGCACAGATACGCAGTATTTT. It translates to CASSSGTDTQYF.

The chain recombines TRBV2 with TRBJ1-2, with 9 nucleotides matching TRBD1. Losses at the gene ends were 0 bases for V and 6 bases for J; bases not matched to a gene: 5. This CDR3 region has 15 residues. Germline V lookup: CDR1 SNHLY, CDR2 FYNNEI. The CDR3 nucleotides read TGTGCCAGCAGTGAAGCGCTTCGGGACAGGGATGGCTACACCTTC. It yields the protein CASSEALRDRDGYTF.

This clone has a handful of counts. The chain uses TRBV5-1 and TRBJ2-3; 8 nucleotides align to TRBD2. Germline CDR1 and CDR2: SGHRS and YFSETQ. V lost 2 bases and J lost 2; bases outside the gene matches: 4. The CDR3 is made up of 15 amino acids. The CDR3 bases are TGCGCCAGCAGCTTTAGCGGGGACCTCACAGATACGCAGTATTTT. Encoded protein: CASSFSGDLTDTQYF.